This T cell receptor beta chain was identified in a study of CD8+ T cells in alopecia areata. Findings and limits, study-wide: Alphabeta T cells residing in normal skin are also sequenced in scalp samples. Patients displayed less clarity in TCR sharing than mice, a finding possibly related to HLA.

Reverse transcription of extracted RNA yielded cDNA, which provided the sequencing template. Sequenced by immunoSEQ multiplex PCR; TCRdb stores in-frame clones only, minus some. The table includes under 150,000 clones, 62% detected once. Concerning this clone itself: What it binds is unknown.

Per germline, CDR1 GTSNPN and CDR2 SVGIG (reference sequence). Trimming left V 3 bases short and J 0 bases short, with 15 bases between. CDR3 length equals 15 residues. The source material was CD8+ T cells sorted from blood. The V and J genes are TRBV30 and TRBJ2-7; no reliable D call. The receptor comes from a human donor in good health. The CDR3 region has the DNA TGTGCCTGGAGAGCTACCCTCCGGAGCTCCTACGAGCAGTACTTC. The encoded protein is CAWRATLRSSYEQYF.